These 29 T cell receptor beta chains originate from one sample sequenced in a study of TET2 disruption in CD19-targeted CAR T cells (dated by TCRdb to the late 2010s). Receptors were amplified or captured by the immunoSEQ multiplex PCR assay. The table was pulled from immuneACCESS by TCRdb, which kept in-frame rearrangements only. Such tables lose some clones; where checked, under half of the loss comes from unresolved V genes, and the rest has no known cause. The sample's records list about 26,000 clones. The top ten clonotypes cover under 2.5% of the sample. Sample treatment or condition, as interpreted from the label and publication: autologous CTL019 cells: CD19 CAR with 4-1BB and CD3 zeta domains. Their specific antigens are unknown. The sequencing here drew on CD8- CAR+ T cells sorted from cultured blood T cells, taken for CD19 CAR T cell therapy. The cell subset or site label for this specimen denotes: CD8-negative CAR-positive T cells from the infusion product. These receptors came from a man aged 65 to 85 with chronic lymphocytic leukemia.

Turning to this clone: The DNA ends 3 residues before the CDR3 does, and the rest of the CDR3 is filled in from the germline J gene. The V call is TRBV27, the J call TRBJ1-6; 8 bases fit TRBD1. After removal of 5 bases from V and 7 bases from J, the junction contained 7 bases not matched to a gene. The CDR3 runs to 15 residues. Germline V CDR1 and CDR2: MNHEY, SMNVEV (reference sequence). The CDR3 sequence: CASSLTGALNSPLHF. The sequenced part of the CDR3 DNA is TGTGCCAGCAGTCTGACAGGGGCGTTGAATTCACCC.

Comment on this clone: Sequencing ends 3 residues short of the CDR3 end; the germline J gene provides the rest. This chain links TRBV19 with TRBJ2-4, with D maybe TRBD2 (5 bases). Germline CDR1 and CDR2: LNHDA and SQIVND (reference sequence). The CDR3 has 14 residues. The covered CDR3 bases are TGTGCCACCTCAGGAGCGGTTTTAAATCAGCCT. Amino acid sequence: CATSGAVLNQP. The full CDR3 is CATSGAVLNQPQYF.

For this clone: The CDR3 end lies 3 residues beyond the end of the read and is filled in from the germline J gene. The J gene is TRBJ1-2, the V gene TRBV9; D call uncertain. CDR3 size: 10 residues. Per germline, CDR1 SGDLS and CDR2 YYNGEE. Partial CDR3 DNA: TGTGCCAGCACCCGGCGGGGC. Its translation: CASTRRG. Given in full, the CDR3 is CASTRRGYTF.

About this clone itself: The CDR3 extends 3 residues past the end of the read, so its final part is completed from the germline J gene. The chain links TRBV18 to TRBJ1-4; 8 nucleotides align to TRBD1. This CDR3 is 15 amino acids long. The germline V gene has CDR1 KGHSH and CDR2 LQKENI. J lost 6 bases, V lost 0 bases, and 3 bases had no gene match. CDR3 DNA (partial): TGTGCCAGCTCACCACCGGGACAGGTATATGAAAAA. This sequence encodes CASSPPGQVYEK. The whole CDR3 protein is CASSPPGQVYEKLFF.

As to this clone: The CDR3 is cut off 3 residues early in the read; its end comes from the germline J gene. The genes are TRBV5-1 and TRBJ1-1; D unresolved. The CDR3 is 14 amino acids. Germline V lookup: CDR1 SGHRS, CDR2 YFSETQ. Trimming took off 0 bases at V and 0 bases at J, with 6 bases between the two ends. The CDR3 bases that were read are TGCGCCAGCAGCTTGGACACGATGAACACTGAA. This translates into CASSLDTMNTE. The CDR3 in full is CASSLDTMNTEAFF.

On this clone itself: The read falls 3 residues short of the CDR3 end, and the missing part is taken from the germline J gene. The V gene is TRBV28, the J gene TRBJ1-6; D is possibly TRBD1 (6 bases). The CDR3 is 15 residues long. V dropped 6 bases and J dropped 7 bases, with 16 bases sitting between them. The germline V gene has CDR1 MDHEN and CDR2 SYDVKM. CDR3 DNA, as far as it was read: TGTGCCAGCAGGGTCGGGGGGACATCAAATTCACCC. This codes for CASRVGGTSNSP. The whole CDR3 region reads CASRVGGTSNSPLHF.

A note on this clone: The CDR3 end is not reached by the read, which stops 3 residues before it; the germline J gene fills it in. V gene TRBV29-1 combines with J gene TRBJ1-2, with D possibly being TRBD1 (6 bases). This CDR3 region has 11 residues. Germline V CDR1 and CDR2: SQVTM, ANQGSEA. The part of the CDR3 DNA that was read is TGCAGCGGCGGGACATCCTACGAC. Translating it yields CSGGTSYD. The complete CDR3 sequence is CSGGTSYDYTF.

Turning to this clone: The CDR3 end falls 3 residues outside the read, so it is completed with the germline J gene. This chain joins TRBV11-2 and TRBJ1-6; D unresolved. V was pared by 1 base and J by 7 bases, with 8 bases between. Per the germline V gene, CDR1 is SGHAT and CDR2 is FQNNGV. CDR3 length equals 14 residues. The CDR3 bases that were read are TGTGCCAGCAGCTTAGCTGGAGGGAATTCACCC. Residues: CASSLAGGNSP. The complete CDR3 reads CASSLAGGNSPLHF.

Comment on this clone: The read terminates 3 residues ahead of where the CDR3 ends, so the germline J gene completes it. The J gene is TRBJ2-2, the V gene TRBV20-1, with 11 bases fitting TRBD2. Germline-derived CDR1 and CDR2 are DFQATT and SNEGSKA (reference sequence). This CDR3 spans 16 amino acids. After removal of 1 base from V and 6 bases from J, the junction contained 7 bases not matched to a gene. The part of the CDR3 DNA that was read is TGCAGTGCTAGAGGCGGATCTAGCGGGGGGCCCGGGGAG. Encoded protein: CSARGGSSGGPGE. The whole CDR3 protein reads CSARGGSSGGPGELFF.

Worth noting for this clone: The DNA ends 3 residues before the CDR3 does, and the rest of the CDR3 is filled in from the germline J gene. The genes are TRBV29-1 and TRBJ2-4, with a tentative D call TRBD2 (5 bases). CDR1 is SQVTM, CDR2 ANQGSEA, per germline. The CDR3 spans 13 residues. The CDR3 here is CSVGKRTQETQYF. CDR3 DNA, as far as it was read: TGCAGCGTTGGGAAGCGGACCCAAGAGACT.

The CDR3 is CASSPGRDYGQYF. The CDR3 bases that were read are TGTGCCAGCTCACCCGGCAGGGACTATGGT. The chain couples TRBV18 to TRBJ2-4; TRBD2 aligns across 7 bases. From the germline J gene comes the end of the CDR3, since the read stops 3 residues before it. The germline CDR1 and CDR2 sequences are KGHSH and LQKENI. The CDR3 is 13 residues long.

A word on this clone: The CDR3 end falls 3 residues outside the read, so it is completed with the germline J gene. The chain has TRBV29-1 and TRBJ1-4, with 9 bases that match TRBD1. The V gene's germline CDR1 is SQVTM and CDR2 ANQGSEA. This CDR3 is built from 15 residues. V gave up 7 bases and J gave up 4 bases; unmatched junction bases: 10. The sequenced CDR3 bases are TGCAGCGCGGGAAGGGGGACAGGGTTTAATGAAAAA. Amino acid sequence: CSAGRGTGFNEK. The CDR3 in full is CSAGRGTGFNEKLFF.

In regard to this clone: Sequencing ends 3 residues short of the CDR3 end; the germline J gene provides the rest. The chain links TRBV7-2 to TRBJ2-4; D unclear. Trimming shortened V by 1 base and J by 5 bases, and 6 bases separated the two germline ends. The CDR3 loop spans 13 amino acids. The germline gives CDR1 SGHTA, CDR2 FQGNSA. The CDR3 sequence: CASSLEVQNIQYF. Partial CDR3 DNA: TGTGCCAGCAGCTTAGAGGTCCAAAACATT.

As for this clone: Sequencing ends 3 residues short of the CDR3 end; the germline J gene provides the rest. This chain uses TRBV18 with TRBJ1-6; 7 positions match TRBD1. The V segment lost 6 bases and the J segment 10 bases; nucleotides outside the gene matches: 9. The CDR3 spans 14 residues. CDR1 and CDR2 from the germline V gene are KGHSH and LQKENI. The chain's CDR3 is CASSNLGGGSPLHF. Partial CDR3 DNA: TGTGCCAGCTCGAATTTAGGGGGCGGATCACCC.

Note on this clone: The DNA ends 3 residues before the CDR3 does, and the rest of the CDR3 is filled in from the germline J gene. The chain employs TRBV12-3 or TRBV12-4 and TRBJ2-7; no clear D gene. V lost 2 bases, J lost 3 bases, and 8 bases lay in between. The CDR3 length is 13 residues. CDR3 loop: CASSLRADYEQYF. The CDR3 bases that were read are TGTGCCAGCAGTTTAAGGGCAGACTACGAG.

This clone is deemed medium-sized (0.01 to 0.1%) by its frequency. The read terminates 3 residues before the CDR3 end, so the remaining end is supplied by the germline J gene. V usage is TRBV2 and J usage is TRBJ2-2; TRBD1 agrees at 7 bases. This CDR3 has 15 amino acids. Germline lookup yields CDR1 SNHLY and CDR2 FYNNEI. V dropped 4 bases and J dropped 5; count of bases not matched to a gene: 7. CDR3 DNA, as far as it was read: TGTGCCAGCAGTGCGACAGGGCTGGGTACCGGGGAG. This translates into CASSATGLGTGE. The whole CDR3 protein is CASSATGLGTGELFF.

To note about this clone: The read halts 3 residues ahead of the CDR3 end, with the missing end drawn from the germline J gene. The chain couples TRBV7-6 to TRBJ2-4, with D maybe TRBD2 (5 bases). From germline, CDR1 is SGHVS and CDR2 FNYEAQ. There are 15 residues in the CDR3. CDR3 DNA, as far as it was read: TGTGCCAGCAGCTCTTCTATGGTTTTCGGGGAGACT. Protein product: CASSSSMVFGET. In full, the CDR3 reads CASSSSMVFGETQYF.

CDR3 bases read: TGTGCCAGCAGCCGCACCCGCCTAGGACAGGGGGCTAGGTACGAG. The encoded protein is CASSRTRLGQGARYE. The full CDR3 reads CASSRTRLGQGARYEQYF. V gene TRBV7-8 combines with J gene TRBJ2-7; 11 bases agree with TRBD1. Coverage ceases 3 residues before the CDR3 finishes, and the germline J gene fills in the end. The germline V gene encodes CDR1 SGHVS and CDR2 FQNEAQ. V gave up 5 bases and J gave up 4 bases; unmatched junction bases: 16. The CDR3 contains 18 residues.

Details on this clone: The read ends 3 residues shy of where the CDR3 ends; the end is completed using the germline J gene. The rearrangement links TRBV18 to TRBJ1-1; D may be TRBD1 (6 bases). There are 14 residues in the CDR3. Germline loops: CDR1 KGHSH, CDR2 LQKENI. CDR3 protein: CASSPLGGGYEAFF. The CDR3 bases that were read are TGTGCCAGCTCACCACTGGGAGGGGGATACGAG.

Of note for this clone: The read terminates 3 residues ahead of where the CDR3 ends, so the germline J gene completes it. This chain joins TRBV7-3 and TRBJ2-5, with a possible D match to TRBD2 (7 bases). This CDR3 spans 13 amino acids. With 3 bases removed from V and 5 bases from J, the gap between germline ends came to 10 bases. The germline CDR1 and CDR2 sequences are SGHTA and FQGTGA. CDR3: CASSFPGGETQYF. The sequenced part of the CDR3 DNA is TGTGCCAGCAGCTTCCCGGGGGGCGAGACC.

About this clone itself: The missing CDR3 end, 3 residues past where the read stops, is filled in from the germline J gene. The chain recombines TRBV19 with TRBJ1-2; no definite D call. Per the germline V gene, CDR1 is LNHDA and CDR2 is SQIVND (reference sequence). The CDR3 is 15 residues long. CDR3 DNA (partial): TGTGCCAGTAGTATAGCAGATAGCGTGCCAGATACC. Its translation: CASSIADSVPDT. The complete CDR3 sequence is CASSIADSVPDTYTF. Drawing the rest from reference TRBV19 and TRBJ1-2, the complete variable domain is DGGITQSPKYLFRKEGQNVTLSCEQNLNHDAMYWYRQDPGQGLRLIYYSQIVNDFQKGDIAEGYSVSREKKESFPLTVTSAQKNPTAFYLCASSIADSVPDTYTFGSGTRLTVV.

As concerns this clone: The CDR3 extends 3 residues past the end of the read, so its final part is completed from the germline J gene. The chain uses TRBV10-3 and TRBJ1-4; D gene unclear. Trimming stripped 6 bases from V and 8 bases from J, with 13 bases between. In germline, CDR1 is ENHRY, CDR2 SYGVKD. CDR3 size: 13 residues. CDR3 bases read: TGTGCCATCAGGAGGGCAGTAGGGGAAAAA. It translates to CAIRRAVGEK. The whole CDR3 sequence is CAIRRAVGEKLFF.

A remark on this clone: The sequence runs out 3 residues before the end of the CDR3; the remainder is reconstructed from the germline J gene. The J gene is TRBJ1-6, the V gene TRBV7-8; D is ambiguous. Germline CDR1 is SGHVS and CDR2 is FQNEAQ. V was shortened by 5 bases and J by 9 bases, with 14 bases between the two germline ends. The CDR3 extends over 14 amino acids. This CDR3 is CASSARSGSSPLHF. Partial CDR3 DNA: TGTGCCAGCAGCGCCCGGTCGGGGAGTTCACCC.

As concerns this clone: One junction end disagrees with the germline gene, perhaps due to a read error. Read sequence stops 3 residues before the CDR3 end, and the germline J gene provides the missing end. In the same sample, other DNA sequences code for this CDR3. The genes are TRBV28 and TRBJ1-2, with D maybe TRBD1 (6 bases). Germline-derived CDR1 and CDR2 are MDHEN and SYDVKM. The CDR3 spans 12 residues. The DNA read from the CDR3 is TGTGCCAGCAGTTCCCGACAGGATGGT. This codes for CASSSRQDG. The complete CDR3 reads CASSSRQDGYTF.

The CDR3 bases that were read are TGTGCCAGTAGCCTCTACCTTGAAACTAATGAAAAA. Its translation: CASSLYLETNEK. The CDR3 in full is CASSLYLETNEKLFF. V and J are TRBV19 and TRBJ1-4; D unclear. The CDR3 is cut off 3 residues early in the read; its end comes from the germline J gene. Trimming shortened V by 6 bases and J by 1 base, and 12 bases separated the two germline ends. This CDR3 has 15 amino acids. Per germline, CDR1 LNHDA and CDR2 SQIVND (reference sequence).

Remarks on this clone: The read ends 3 residues early relative to the CDR3; the germline J gene fills the gap. The gene calls are TRBV20-1 and TRBJ1-3; TRBD1 is a possible D gene (5 bases). Germline assignment: CDR1 DFQATT and CDR2 SNEGSKA (reference sequence). V was pared by 1 base and J by 2 bases, with 6 bases between. CDR3 length equals 13 residues. This chain's CDR3 is CSARAGAGNTIYF. The CDR3 bases that were read are TGCAGTGCTAGAGCGGGGGCTGGAAACACC.

Turning to this clone: The DNA ends 3 residues before the CDR3 does, and the rest of the CDR3 is filled in from the germline J gene. The J gene is TRBJ2-3, the V gene TRBV20-1; 8 nucleotides agree with TRBD1. The CDR3 runs to 14 residues. Germline values: CDR1 DFQATT, CDR2 SNEGSKA (reference sequence). V shed 6 bases and J 0 bases; nucleotides not matched to a gene: 5. The CDR3 reads CSAVGQGSTDTQYF. The part of the CDR3 DNA that was read is TGCAGTGCCGTTGGACAGGGTAGCACAGATACG.

With regard to this clone: The read terminates 3 residues before the CDR3 end, so the remaining end is supplied by the germline J gene. The chain links TRBV7-2 to TRBJ1-1, with D hard to call. The V gene's germline CDR1 is SGHTA and CDR2 FQGNSA. This CDR3 comprises 14 residues. Trimming removed 5 bases from V and 1 base from J, with 11 bases in between. The CDR3 loop reads CASSPRVTNTEAFF. The sequenced part of the CDR3 DNA is TGTGCCAGCAGCCCCCGGGTCACGAACACTGAA. The variable domain in full, completed from reference TRBV7-2 and TRBJ1-1, reads GAGVSQSPSNKVTEKGKDVELRCDPISGHTALYWYRQSLGQGLEFLIYFQGNSAPDKSGLPSDRFSAERTGGSVSTLTIQRTQQEDSAVYLCASSPRVTNTEAFFGQGTRLTVV.

With respect to this clone: The CDR3 extends 3 residues past the end of the read, so its final part is completed from the germline J gene. This chain uses TRBV18 with TRBJ2-3; TRBD2 matches 13 bases. CDR1 is KGHSH, CDR2 LQKENI, per germline. V lost 3 bases to trimming and J lost 6 bases; unmatched junction nucleotides: 6. CDR3 length equals 16 residues. The covered CDR3 bases are TGTGCCAGCTCACCTAGGACTAGCGGGAGTGGGGATACG. It translates to CASSPRTSGSGDT. From start to end, the CDR3 is CASSPRTSGSGDTQYF.